This T cell receptor beta chain was recorded in a study of beta chain features in type 1 diabetes. The CDR3 consists of 15 residues. CDR1 LNHNV and CDR2 YYDKDF come from the germline V gene (reference sequence). V was trimmed by 5 bases and J by 4 bases, leaving 17 bases between them. Sequenced material consisted of expressed TCRB transcripts (all of the isolated RNA was reverse transcribed). The repertoire was sequenced with immunoSEQ multiplex PCR; TCRdb's copy has only in-frame clones and lacks some. The sample yields around 300,000 clones, 9.5% to 11% seen once. This clonotype was obtained from a young woman in good health. The V call is TRBV15, the J call TRBJ2-5, with no clear D. Sequences were obtained from naive CD4+ T cells from blood. The CDR3 nucleotides read TGTGCCACCAGCCGCTCCGGCGGTACTTCAGAGACCCAGTACTTC. Protein sequence: CATSRSGGTSETQYF.